A selection of T cell receptor beta chains follows, all from one sample in a study of T cells in Graves' hyperthyroidism and ophthalmopathy. TCRdb re-derived calls from the multiplex PCR reads in MiXCR, one entry per CDR3 protein. The table includes about 520,000 distinct CDR3 sequences, approximately 25% detected once. The specimen was blood. These receptors all come from a woman aged 25-40 years with Graves' ophthalmopathy. Each CDR3 is given with its conserved first and last residue. A D gene is named only where the DNA matches it firmly. Only some rows state a clone size, as once, few, many or a class for expanded clones.

J	V	length	size	D	DNA	CDR3
TRBJ2-5	TRBV7-3	13	.	TRBD2	TGTGCCAGCAGCTTAGTGGGGAGCGGGGCCCAGTACTTC	CASSLVGSGAQYF
TRBJ2-2	TRBV7-3	16	many	TRBD1	TGTGCCAGCAGCGCCTCGCAGGGGGCGGACACCGGGGAGCTGTTTTTT	CASSASQGADTGELFF
TRBJ2-5	TRBV6-2/TRBV6-3	14	.	.	TGTGCCAGCAGTCCCAGTTGGGGAAGCGAGACCCAGTACTTC	CASSPSWGSETQYF
TRBJ2-7	TRBV12-3/TRBV12-4	15	many	TRBD1	TGTGCCAGCAGTTTAGGGGCGGGACAGGGCTACGAGCAGTACTTC	CASSLGAGQGYEQYF
TRBJ2-4	TRBV20-1	16	.	TRBD2	TGCAGTGCCCCGGGACTAGCGGGGGTAGCCAAAAACATTCAGTACTTC	CSAPGLAGVAKNIQYF
TRBJ2-7	TRBV6-5	15	many	.	TGTGCCAGCAGTGACCCGAGCGGTAGCGCCTACGAGCAGTACTTC	CASSDPSGSAYEQYF
TRBJ2-5	TRBV6-8	14	.	.	TGTGCCAGCAGGAAACAGGGCTCCCAAGAGACCAAGTACTTC	CASRKQGSQETKYF
TRBJ1-2	TRBV6-1	15	.	TRBD1	TGTGCCAGCGGTGGAGGGGGCAGGCGAAACTATGGCTACACCTTC	CASGGGGRRNYGYTF
TRBJ1-1	TRBV30	13	many	.	TGTGCCTGGAGTGAAGCGGAGAACACTGAAGCTTTCTTT	CAWSEAENTEAFF
TRBJ1-5	TRBV7-2	17	many	.	TGTGCCAGCAGCTTAGGGGGGGGGCGCACAAGGGGTCAGCCCCAGCATTTT	CASSLGGGRTRGQPQHF
TRBJ1-2	TRBV7-9	14	many	.	TGTGCCAGCAGCTCTACAGGGTGGAACTATGGCTACACCTTC	CASSSTGWNYGYTF
TRBJ1-5	TRBV12-3/TRBV12-4	16	many	.	TGTGCCAGCAGTTTTGCGGTAAGCCATAGCAATCAGCCCCAGCATTTT	CASSFAVSHSNQPQHF
TRBJ2-7	TRBV6-1	15	few	TRBD2	TGTGCCAGCAGGGAACGGGAGGGCGGATCCTACGAGCAGTACTTC	CASREREGGSYEQYF
TRBJ1-1	TRBV12-3/TRBV12-4	12	.	.	TGTGCCAGCAGTTTTGGGCCGAGGGGAGCTTTCTTT	CASSFGPRGAFF
TRBJ1-2	TRBV20-1	14	many	TRBD1	TGCAGTGCTAGGGGGCAGGGGGGGGACTATGGCTACACCTTC	CSARGQGGDYGYTF
TRBJ2-3	TRBV7-3	14	few	TRBD1	TGTGCCAGCAGCTCACCGGGACAGGGAGATACGCAGTATTTT	CASSSPGQGDTQYF
TRBJ2-7	TRBV11-1	14	many	.	TGTGCCAGCAGCTCAACGCGGAGCTCCTACGAGCAGTACTTC	CASSSTRSSYEQYF
TRBJ1-5	TRBV6-5	13	.	.	TGTGCCAGCAGTTACGAGAGGGGTCAGCCCCAGCATTTT	CASSYERGQPQHF
TRBJ1-2	TRBV12-3/TRBV12-4	14	many	.	TGTGCCAGCAGTTTAGGGGGAACTTTGGGGGGCTACACCTTC	CASSLGGTLGGYTF
TRBJ2-7	TRBV6-2/TRBV6-3	18	many	TRBD2	TGTGCCAGCAGTTACGAGGACACTAGCGGGGGGACCCCCTACGAGCAGTACTTC	CASSYEDTSGGTPYEQYF
TRBJ2-3	TRBV6-2/TRBV6-3	13	many	.	TGTGCCAGCAGTTTGGATAGCACAGATACGCAGTATTTT	CASSLDSTDTQYF
TRBJ1-2	TRBV7-8	16	many	.	TGTGCCAGCAGCTTAGGCTGGCAGGGGAGTATCTATGGCTACACCTTC	CASSLGWQGSIYGYTF
TRBJ2-7	TRBV27	11	many	.	TGTGCCAGCAGTTCCGGGGTCGAGCAGTACTTC	CASSSGVEQYF
TRBJ1-5	TRBV12-3/TRBV12-4	17	.	TRBD1	TGTGCCAGCAGTTTATCAACAGGGGTAGGGAGCAATCAGCCCCAGCATTTT	CASSLSTGVGSNQPQHF
TRBJ2-2	TRBV6-1	14	many	.	TGTGCCAGCAGTGAAGTCTGGGGCCCCGGGGAGCTGTTTTTT	CASSEVWGPGELFF
TRBJ1-5	TRBV24-1	16	many	.	TGTGCCACCAGTGACGTTGACAGCGAACGGGGTCAGCCCCAGCATTTT	CATSDVDSERGQPQHF
TRBJ1-2	TRBV6-5	14	many	.	TGTGCCAGCAGTTACAGGGTCGGGGGCGGTGGCTACACCTTC	CASSYRVGGGGYTF
TRBJ1-2	TRBV9	12	many	.	TGTGCCGGGTGGGAAGGACAATGTGGCTACACCTTC	CAGWEGQCGYTF
TRBJ2-5	TRBV12-5	12	.	.	TGTGCTAGTGGTCCGAGTGGGGAGACCCAGTACTTC	CASGPSGETQYF
TRBJ2-4	TRBV6-5	14	many	TRBD1	TGTGCCAGCATTAGCCGAGGGCCAGGGGGCATTAAGTACTTC	CASISRGPGGIKYF
TRBJ2-3	TRBV5-1	14	many	TRBD2	TGCGCCAGCTCACTAGCGGGGCTGACAGATACGCAGTATTTT	CASSLAGLTDTQYF
TRBJ2-5	TRBV6-1	17	.	TRBD2	TGTGCCAGCAGGGAGGTTCGGACTAGCGGGGGGAGGGAGACCCAGTACTTC	CASREVRTSGGRETQYF
TRBJ1-1	TRBV19	13	many	.	TGTGCCAGTAGTATGACGGCGAACACTGAAGCTTTCTTT	CASSMTANTEAFF
TRBJ2-7	TRBV6-5	17	many	TRBD2	TGTGCCAGCGAGGAGTTCGCTAGCGGGGGCGGTACCTACGAGCAGTACTTC	CASEEFASGGGTYEQYF
TRBJ2-2	TRBV20-1	14	.	TRBD1	TGCAGTGCTAGCCCGGACAGGGGAGGCGGGGAGCTGTTTTTT	CSASPDRGGGELFF
TRBJ2-7	TRBV6-5	15	.	TRBD1	TGTGCCAGCAGTTACAGGGGACAGGGACTCTACGAGCAGTACTTC	CASSYRGQGLYEQYF
TRBJ2-7	TRBV7-2	15	many	TRBD2	TGTGCCAGCAGCTTTTCTACTAGCGGGAGATCAGAGCAGTACTTC	CASSFSTSGRSEQYF
TRBJ1-1	TRBV20-1	15	many	.	TGCAGTGCTAGAGATGGCAGAACAACGAACACTGAAGCTTTCTTT	CSARDGRTTNTEAFF
TRBJ1-1	TRBV18	14	.	TRBD1	TGTGCCAGCTCACCTGACAGGGGATCATATGAAGCTTTCTTT	CASSPDRGSYEAFF
TRBJ2-7	TRBV6-1	14	many	.	TGTGCCAGCACCGATATCAGAAGCTCCTACGAGCAGTACTTC	CASTDIRSSYEQYF
TRBJ1-3	TRBV29-1	13	many	.	TGCAGCGTTGAAAATCAGGTTGGAAACACCATATATTTT	CSVENQVGNTIYF
TRBJ1-1	TRBV19	13	many	.	TGTGCCAGTAGGCAGAGCCTGAACACTGAAGCTTTCTTT	CASRQSLNTEAFF
TRBJ1-2	TRBV6-1	15	.	.	TGTGCCAGCAGCGCAGAGCTTGGGCCCCAGGGTGGCTACACCTTC	CASSAELGPQGGYTF
TRBJ1-1	TRBV12-3/TRBV12-4	14	many	.	TGTGCCAGCAGTTTAGGGGACTCGGGGACTGAAGCTTTCTTT	CASSLGDSGTEAFF
TRBJ1-2	TRBV6-5	15	.	TRBD1	TGTGCCAGCAGTTACTCAGGGACAGGGATCTATGGCTACACCTTC	CASSYSGTGIYGYTF
TRBJ2-7	TRBV2	17	.	TRBD2	TGTGCCAGCAGTCCAAGACTAGCGGGGGAGCAAACCTACGAGCAGTACTTC	CASSPRLAGEQTYEQYF
TRBJ2-7	TRBV10-3	14	.	.	TGTGCCATCAGTGACAGGGTCGAGAACTACGAGCAGTACTTC	CAISDRVENYEQYF
TRBJ2-5	TRBV20-1	18	many	TRBD2	TGCAGTGCTAGAGATCGGCTAGCGGGGGGGCCTGTTTCAGAGACCCAGTACTTC	CSARDRLAGGPVSETQYF
TRBJ1-5	TRBV6-2/TRBV6-3	18	.	.	TGTGCCAGCAGTTACGGGCAGGCTCTCTTGCTTAGCAATCAGCCCCAGCATTTT	CASSYGQALLLSNQPQHF
TRBJ2-4	TRBV6-1	15	many	.	TGTGCCAGCGGTCCGGGGGATAGCGCCAAAAACATTCAGTACTTC	CASGPGDSAKNIQYF
TRBJ2-5	TRBV11-2	14	many	TRBD2	TGTGCCAGCAGCCGCGGACTAGCCGGGGAGACCCAGTACTTC	CASSRGLAGETQYF
TRBJ1-1	TRBV6-5	14	many	.	TGTGCCAGCAGACGCAACAGGGAGGACACTGAAGCTTTCTTT	CASRRNREDTEAFF
TRBJ1-5	TRBV6-2/TRBV6-3	15	many	TRBD1	TGTGCCAGCAGTTTCCAGGGGGCTGGGAATCAGCCCCAGCATTTT	CASSFQGAGNQPQHF